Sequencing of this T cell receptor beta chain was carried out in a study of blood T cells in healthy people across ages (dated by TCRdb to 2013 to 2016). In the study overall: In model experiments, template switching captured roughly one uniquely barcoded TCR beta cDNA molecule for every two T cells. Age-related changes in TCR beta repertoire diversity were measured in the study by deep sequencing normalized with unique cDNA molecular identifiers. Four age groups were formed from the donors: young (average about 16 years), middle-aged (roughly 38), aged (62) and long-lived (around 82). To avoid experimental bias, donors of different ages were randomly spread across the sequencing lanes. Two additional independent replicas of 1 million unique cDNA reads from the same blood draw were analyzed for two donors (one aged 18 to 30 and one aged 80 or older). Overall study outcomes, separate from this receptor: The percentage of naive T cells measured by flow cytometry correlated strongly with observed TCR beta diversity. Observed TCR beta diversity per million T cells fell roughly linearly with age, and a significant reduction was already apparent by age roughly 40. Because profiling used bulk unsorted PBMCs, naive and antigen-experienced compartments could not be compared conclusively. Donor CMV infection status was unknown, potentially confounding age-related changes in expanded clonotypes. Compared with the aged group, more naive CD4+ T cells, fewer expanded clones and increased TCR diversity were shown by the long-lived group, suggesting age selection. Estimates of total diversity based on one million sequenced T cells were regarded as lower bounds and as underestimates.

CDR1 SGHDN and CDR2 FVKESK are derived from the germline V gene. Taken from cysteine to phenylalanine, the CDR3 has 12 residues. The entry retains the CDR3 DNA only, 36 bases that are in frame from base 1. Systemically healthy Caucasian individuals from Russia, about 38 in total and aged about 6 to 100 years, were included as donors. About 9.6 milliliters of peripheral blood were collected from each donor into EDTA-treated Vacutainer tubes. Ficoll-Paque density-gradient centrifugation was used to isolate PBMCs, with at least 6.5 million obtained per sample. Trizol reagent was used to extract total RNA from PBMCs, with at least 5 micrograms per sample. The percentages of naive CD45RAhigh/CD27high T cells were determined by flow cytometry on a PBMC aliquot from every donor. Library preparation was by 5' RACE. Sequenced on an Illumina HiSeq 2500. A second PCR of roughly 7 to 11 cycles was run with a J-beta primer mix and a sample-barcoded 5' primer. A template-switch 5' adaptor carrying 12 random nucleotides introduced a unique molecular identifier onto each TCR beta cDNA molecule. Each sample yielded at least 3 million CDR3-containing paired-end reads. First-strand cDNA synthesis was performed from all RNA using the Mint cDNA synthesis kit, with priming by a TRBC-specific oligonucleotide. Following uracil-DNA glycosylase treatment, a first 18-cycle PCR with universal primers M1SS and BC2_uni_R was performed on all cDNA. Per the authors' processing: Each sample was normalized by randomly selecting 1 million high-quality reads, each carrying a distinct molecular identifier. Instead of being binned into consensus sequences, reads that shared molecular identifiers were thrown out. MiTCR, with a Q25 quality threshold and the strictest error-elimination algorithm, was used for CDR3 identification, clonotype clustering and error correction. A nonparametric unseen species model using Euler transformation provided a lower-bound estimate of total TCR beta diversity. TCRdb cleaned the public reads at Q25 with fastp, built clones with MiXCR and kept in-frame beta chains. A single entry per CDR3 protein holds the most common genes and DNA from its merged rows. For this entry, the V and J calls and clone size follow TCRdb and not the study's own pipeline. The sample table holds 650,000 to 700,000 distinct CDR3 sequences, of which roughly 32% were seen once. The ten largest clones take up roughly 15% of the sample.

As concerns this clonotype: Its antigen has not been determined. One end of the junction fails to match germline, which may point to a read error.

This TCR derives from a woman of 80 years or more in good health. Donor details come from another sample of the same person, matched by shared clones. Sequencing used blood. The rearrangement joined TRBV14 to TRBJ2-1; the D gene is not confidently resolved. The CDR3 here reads CASNQDDNEQFF. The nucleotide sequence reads TGTGCCAGCAACCAAGACGACAATGAGCAGTTCTTC.